This is a list of T cell receptor beta chains from one sample in a study of blood T cell repertoires in COVID-19. Method: immunoSEQ multiplex PCR; TCRdb's copy keeps in-frame clones and lacks some. The sample has about 270,000 clones, less than 90% seen once. Sequenced: PBMCs or T cells enriched from blood (not recorded which). Receptor source: a woman aged 45-59 years who had recovered from COVID-19. Both conserved end residues are part of each CDR3. Fields, in order: clone size, J gene, V gene, D gene, CDR3 protein, CDR3 DNA. A D gene is named only where the DNA matches it firmly. Size values are once, few and many counts, or a class for expanded clones, and some rows have none.

>few|TRBJ2-7|TRBV11-2|TRBD1
CASSQDRNSNEQYF
TGTGCCAGCAGCCAGGACAGGAATAGCAACGAGCAGTACTTC
>NA|TRBJ2-7|TRBV18|NA
CASSPPFDPNEQYF
TGTGCCAGCTCACCACCGTTCGATCCTAACGAGCAGTACTTC
>NA|TRBJ1-2|TRBV28|NA
CASSRPEKVYGYTF
TGTGCCAGCAGTAGACCGGAGAAGGTCTATGGCTACACCTTC
>NA|TRBJ2-7|TRBV11-2|TRBD1
CASSLVRGQVPYEQYF
TGTGCCAGCAGCTTAGTCCGTGGACAGGTTCCCTACGAGCAGTACTTC
>NA|TRBJ2-2|TRBV2|NA
CASRTSNTGELFF
TGTGCCAGCCGGACTTCGAACACCGGGGAGCTGTTTTTT
>NA|TRBJ1-2|TRBV10-3|TRBD1
CAISGQGANYGYTF
TGTGCCATCAGTGGACAGGGAGCTAACTATGGCTACACCTTC
>NA|TRBJ2-1|TRBV7-2|TRBD2
CASSLGGGSYEQFF
TGTGCCAGCAGCTTAGGGGGCGGGAGCTATGAGCAGTTCTTC
>NA|TRBJ2-1|TRBV7-3|TRBD2
CASSRESGASYNEQFF
TGTGCCAGCAGCCGTGAGAGCGGGGCCTCCTACAATGAGCAGTTCTTC
>NA|TRBJ2-3|TRBV5-1|TRBD1
CASSLAGQGLADTQYF
TGCGCCAGCAGCTTGGCGGGACAGGGTTTAGCAGATACGCAGTATTTT
>NA|TRBJ1-5|TRBV10-2|NA
CASNGGANQPQHF
TGCGCCAGCAACGGGGGGGCAAATCAGCCCCAGCATTTT
>once|TRBJ2-2|TRBV4-2|TRBD1
CASSRGQGGTGELFF
TGTGCCAGCAGCCGCGGACAGGGGGGGACCGGGGAGCTGTTTTTT
>NA|TRBJ1-3|TRBV27|TRBD1
CASSSPGTGGLGNTIYF
TGTGCCAGCAGTTCTCCCGGGACAGGGGGACTTGGAAACACCATATATTTT
>NA|TRBJ2-5|TRBV2|NA
CASSLRQALETQYF
TGTGCCAGCAGTCTTCGACAGGCCTTGGAGACCCAGTACTTC
>NA|TRBJ1-1|TRBV10-2|TRBD1
CASKTGGTEAFF
TGCGCCAGCAAGACAGGGGGGACTGAAGCTTTCTTT
>NA|TRBJ2-1|TRBV11-2|NA
CASSAPGSSYNEQFF
TGTGCCAGCAGCGCGCCGGGGAGCTCCTACAATGAGCAGTTCTTC
>NA|TRBJ1-4|TRBV18|NA
CASSPPGSTNEKLFF
TGTGCCAGCTCACCACCGGGGAGTACTAATGAAAAACTGTTTTTT
>NA|TRBJ2-3|TRBV5-1|NA
CASSLDNPSVDTQYF
TGCGCCAGCAGCTTGGACAACCCGTCTGTGGATACGCAGTATTTT
>NA|TRBJ1-5|TRBV20-1|TRBD1
CSASSTGQGSNQPQHF
TGCAGTGCTAGTTCAACGGGACAGGGTAGCAATCAGCCCCAGCATTTT
>NA|TRBJ2-2|TRBV18|TRBD2
CASSPIVAGPDGLFF
TGTGCCAGCTCACCAATTGTAGCGGGGCCCGATGGGCTGTTTTTT
>NA|TRBJ2-1|TRBV7-3|TRBD2
CASSRGLAGGGNEQFF
TGTGCCAGCAGCCGGGGACTAGCGGGAGGAGGTAATGAGCAGTTCTTC
>NA|TRBJ1-3|TRBV6-6|TRBD1
CASRPGGSSGNTIYF
TGTGCCAGCAGACCAGGGGGCTCCTCTGGAAACACCATATATTTT